This TCR beta chain was obtained from a study of T cells in Graves' hyperthyroidism and ophthalmopathy. This clonotype has ten or more counts. What it recognizes is unknown. Study-level points and caveats: Model output signaled ophthalmopathy a median 6.5 months ahead of onset.

The CDR3 consists of 15 residues. With 3 bases clipped from V and 4 bases from J, the junction kept 7 bases outside the gene matches. The germline CDR1 and CDR2 sequences are SGHTA and FQGNSA. The hyperthyroidism was newly diagnosed and had lasted under 2 months; the patients were aged 18 to 65. Diagnoses rested on clinical symptoms, serum thyroxine and TRAb, thyroid ultrasound and orbital computed tomography. TCR beta CDR3 sequences were amplified from RNA transcripts. First-round RT-PCR targeting the TCR CDR3 was performed with the HTBI primer set. Each CDR3 protein is one row after TCRdb ran MiXCR on the multiplex PCR reads. The profile shows fewer than 200,000 distinct CDR3 sequences, about 9% of them singletons.

The clonotype originates from a woman aged 18-29 years with Graves' hyperthyroidism that later progressed to Graves' ophthalmopathy. The rearrangement joins TRBV7-2 to TRBJ2-7; 9 bases align to TRBD2. Sequencing was carried out using blood. CDR3 nucleotide sequence: TGTGCCAGCAGCTTTCGGCCTAGCGGGATGTACGAGCAGTACTTC. This translates into CASSFRPSGMYEQYF.